These 20 T cell receptor beta chains came from one sample sequenced in a study of identical twins. Using its own MiXCR run on the 5' RACE reads, TCRdb lists one record per CDR3 protein. The sample lists approximately 680,000 distinct CDR3 sequences, around 7.4% occurring once. Another study also made use of these data, one on yellow fever vaccine responses in identical twins.

Input material: PBMCs. These TCRs come from a woman aged 18-30 years in good health.

This chain uses TRBV6-5 with TRBJ2-1; 7 bases are shared with TRBD1. Germline values: CDR1 MNHEY, CDR2 SVGAGI. This CDR3 is built from 15 residues. Trimming took 2 bases from V and 3 from J; bases not matched to a gene: 4. CDR3 loop: CASSYGQGDYNEQFF. CDR3 nucleotide sequence: TGTGCCAGCAGTTACGGGCAGGGGGACTACAATGAGCAGTTCTTC.

Ten or more counts support this clonotype. This chain joins TRBV5-1 and TRBJ1-6, with TRBD1 as a possible D gene (5 bases). The germline gives CDR1 SGHRS, CDR2 YFSETQ. The length of the CDR3 is 15 residues. V gave up 3 bases and J gave up 5 bases, with 12 bases separating them. The CDR3 region has the DNA TGCGCCAGCAGCTCGACAGCACAGCATAATTCACCCCTCCACTTT. Amino acids: CASSSTAQHNSPLHF.

This clonotype was recorded a few times. The chain links TRBV20-1 to TRBJ2-4; TRBD2 might be the D (6 bases). The germline gives CDR1 DFQATT, CDR2 SNEGSKA (reference sequence). CDR3 length: 11 residues. V lost 5 bases to trimming and J lost 12 bases, with 14 bases between them. The CDR3 protein is CSARRLADQYF. The CDR3 region has the DNA TGCAGTGCTCGGCGGTTAGCGGATCAGTACTTC.

The chain joins TRBV28 to TRBJ2-1; D is unclear. The germline gives CDR1 MDHEN, CDR2 SYDVKM. V was pared by 6 bases and J by 7 bases, with 16 bases between. The CDR3 spans 14 residues. The chain's CDR3 is CASSPDRVSNEQFF. The CDR3 DNA is TGTGCCAGCAGCCCCGACCGAGTCTCTAATGAGCAGTTCTTC.

This clonotype was detected only a few times. The chain carries TRBV3-1 and TRBJ1-1; no reliable D call. V dropped 1 base and J dropped 4 bases, with 10 bases sitting between them. The CDR3 covers 14 residues. Germline CDR1 is LGHDT and CDR2 is YNNKEL (reference sequence). The DNA of the CDR3 is TGTGCCAGCAGCCAAGGGGGAGGGTTCACTGAAGCTTTCTTT. It translates to CASSQGGGFTEAFF.

This clonotype was picked up many times. CDR3 in amino acids: CASRWGPQETQYF. Written as DNA, the CDR3 is TGTGCCAGCAGGTGGGGACCACAAGAGACCCAGTACTTC. This chain uses TRBV11-2 with TRBJ2-5; the D gene could be TRBD1 or TRBD2 (5 bases each). The CDR3 spans 13 residues. CDR1 and CDR2 (germline): SGHAT, FQNNGV. Between the trimmed V and J ends, which lost 6 bases and 2 bases, there was a span of 10 bases.

This clonotype was seen ten or more times. This chain connects TRBV14 to TRBJ2-3; no reliable D call. This CDR3 comprises 15 residues. V lost 4 bases, J lost 1 base, and 12 bases lay in between. CDR1 is SGHDN and CDR2 is FVKESK in the germline V gene. The CDR3 protein is CASSPHYGGTDTQYF. The CDR3 nucleotides read TGTGCCAGCAGCCCACACTACGGTGGCACAGATACGCAGTATTTT.

This clonotype showed up many times. The rearrangement links TRBV7-9 to TRBJ2-1; the D gene is possibly TRBD2 (6 bases). Trimming left V 1 base short and J 4 bases short, with 14 bases between. The CDR3 consists of 16 residues. Germline V gene sequence: CDR1 SEHNR, CDR2 FQNEAQ (reference sequence). The CDR3 sequence: CASSLDGAGPYNEQFF. CDR3 nucleotide sequence: TGTGCCAGCAGCTTAGATGGGGCGGGGCCATACAATGAGCAGTTCTTC.

At least ten counts were recorded for this clonotype. This chain links TRBV18 with TRBJ1-2, with D perhaps TRBD1 (5 bases). This CDR3 is 13 amino acids long. From germline, CDR1 is KGHSH and CDR2 LQKENI. With 3 bases removed from V and 0 bases from J, the gap between germline ends came to 5 bases. The CDR3, as DNA: TGTGCCAGCTCACCGGACACTAACTATGGCTACACCTTC. This sequence encodes CASSPDTNYGYTF.

This clonotype was counted between two and nine times. The chain uses TRBV12-5 and TRBJ1-4; the match to TRBD1 covers 7 bases. This CDR3 has 14 residues. Germline CDR1 reads LGHNT; CDR2 reads FRNRAP. The trim removed 1 base at V and 4 bases at J, leaving 0 bases unmatched. CDR3 bases: TGTGCTAGTGGTTTGGGGACAGGTAATGAAAAACTGTTTTTT. Amino acids: CASGLGTGNEKLFF.

The chain recombines TRBV12-3 or TRBV12-4 with TRBJ2-7; D ambiguous. V lost 5 bases to trimming and J lost 6 bases, with 11 bases between them. The CDR3 extends over 12 amino acids. The CDR3 loop is CASSRYRSEQYF. In DNA, the CDR3 is TGTGCCAGCAGTCGGTACAGAAGCGAGCAGTACTTC.

At least ten counts were recorded for this clonotype. V is TRBV7-9 and J is TRBJ2-1, with 7 bases aligning to TRBD1. V was pared by 3 bases and J by 3 bases, with 2 bases of the junction left unmatched. There are 14 residues in the CDR3. Germline loops: CDR1 SEHNR, CDR2 FQNEAQ (reference sequence). The CDR3 DNA reads TGTGCCAGCAGCTTCGACAGGGACTACAATGAGCAGTTCTTC. Its translation: CASSFDRDYNEQFF.

In its sample, this clonotype was seen a few times. As DNA, the CDR3 is TGTGCCAGCAGTGATACGGAGGGATTAGCTAGCACAGATACGCAGTATTTT. Translation gives CASSDTEGLASTDTQYF. J is TRBJ2-3 and V is TRBV6-1, with D possibly being TRBD2 (6 bases). Trimming cost V 3 bases and J 0 bases, with 16 bases left between them. Germline V CDR1 and CDR2: MNHNS, SASEGT. The CDR3 is 17 residues long.

This clonotype was observed a handful of times. This chain links TRBV2 with TRBJ1-1; D might be TRBD1 (5 bases). The CDR3 runs to 10 residues. V was shortened by 7 bases and J by 8 bases, with 8 bases between the two germline ends. Germline V gene data show CDR1 as SNHLY and CDR2 as FYNNEI. CDR3 in DNA: TGTGCCAGCAAGGGACGAGAAGCTTTCTTT. Translating it yields CASKGREAFF.

V is TRBV20-1 and J is TRBJ2-3, with 7 bases lining up with TRBD2. Germline CDR1 reads DFQATT; CDR2 reads SNEGSKA (reference sequence). Trimming at V came to 2 bases and at J to 1 base, leaving 3 bases not matched to a gene. The CDR3 runs 14 residues. The CDR3 DNA is TGCAGTGCTAGACTAGCGGACCGCACAGATACGCAGTATTTT. It is translated as CSARLADRTDTQYF.

The genes are TRBV10-3 and TRBJ2-3; tentative D call: TRBD2 (7 bases). The V gene lost 8 bases and the J gene lost 0 bases, with 12 bases spanning the gap. This CDR3 is built from 14 residues. Germline-derived CDR1 and CDR2 are ENHRY and SYGVKD. The CDR3 nucleotides are TGTGCCATCCGGGCGGGGGCTAGCACAGATACGCAGTATTTT. Protein product: CAIRAGASTDTQYF.

Worth noting for this clonotype: Mismatch with germline at one junction end may stem from a read error. The chain combines TRBV7-9 with TRBJ2-7; 10 bases align to TRBD1. The CDR3 length is 14 residues. Germline loops: CDR1 SEHNR, CDR2 FQNEAQ (reference sequence). CDR3 residues: CTSSLTGGIYEQYF. CDR3 nucleotides: TGTACCAGCAGCTTGACAGGGGGCATCTACGAGCAGTACTTC. Using reference TRBV7-9 and TRBJ2-7 for the parts outside the CDR3, the full variable domain is DTGVSQNPRHKITKRGQNVTFRCDPISEHNRLYWYRQTLGQGPEFLTYFQNEAQLEKSRLLSDRFSAERPKGSFSTLEIQRTEQGDSAMYLCTSSLTGGIYEQYFGPGTRLTVT.

In its sample, this clonotype was seen a few times. This chain uses TRBV5-1 with TRBJ1-1; the match to TRBD1 covers 9 bases. With V trimmed by 1 base and J by 4 bases, 11 bases remained unmatched. The germline CDR1 and CDR2 sequences are SGHRS and YFSETQ. The CDR3 runs 17 residues. In DNA form, the CDR3 reads TGCGCCAGCAGCTTGAATTACATTCGGACAGGGGCCACTGAAGCTTTCTTT. It specifies CASSLNYIRTGATEAFF.

There are a few counts of this clonotype. This chain uses TRBV5-1 with TRBJ2-5; perhaps TRBD1 as D (5 bases). Germline lookup yields CDR1 SGHRS and CDR2 YFSETQ. V lost 5 bases to trimming and J lost 0 bases, with 14 bases between them. There are 15 residues in the CDR3. CDR3 sequence reads: CASSPGISYQETQYF. DNA of the CDR3: TGCGCCAGCAGTCCAGGGATTTCGTACCAAGAGACCCAGTACTTC.

This clonotype was counted a few times. The genes are TRBV2 and TRBJ2-7; no clear D gene. Germline V gene sequence: CDR1 SNHLY, CDR2 FYNNEI. V was pared by 6 bases and J by 2 bases, with 23 bases between. The CDR3 spans 17 residues. The CDR3 is CASSTEVGTKSTYEQYV. CDR3 DNA: TGTGCCAGCAGCACAGAAGTAGGCACCAAGTCAACCTACGAGCAGTACGTC.